This T cell receptor (beta chain) was found in a study of Ad26.COV2.S vaccination and SARS-CoV-2 variants. Study details: Ad26.COV2.S shots went into the muscle once or twice, 56 days apart.

TCRdb's table, derived via immunoSEQ multiplex PCR, lists solely in-frame clones and lacks some. The data show about 380,000 clones, about four fifths seen once. Germline V gene lookup returns CDR1 SGHNT and CDR2 YYREEE (reference sequence). V was pared by 0 bases and J by 6 bases, with 16 bases between. This CDR3 comprises 15 residues. The treatment was: some 19 received Ad26.COV2.S at low or high dose, single or two shots; about five received placebo; per-sample allocation not given. Vaccine and placebo recipients were sampled on day 63 after the first injection. This clonotype was sampled from a person between 18 and 65 years old who received the Ad26.COV2.S COVID-19 vaccine or a placebo. J is TRBJ2-7 and V is TRBV5-4, with D possibly TRBD1 on 5 matching bases. The sequences come from peripheral blood, collected in a trial of Ad26.COV2.S vaccine versus placebo. The DNA of the CDR3 is TGTGCCAGCAGCTTGGGGGGCGCGTCAACGTCCGAGCAGTACTTC. Protein: CASSLGGASTSEQYF.